This TCR beta chain emerged from a study of blood T cell repertoires in COVID-19. The CDR3 covers 16 residues. Germline assignment: CDR1 SNHLY and CDR2 FYNNEI. With V trimmed by 5 bases and J by 5 bases, 12 bases remained unmatched. Libraries were prepared by immunoSEQ multiplex PCR; TCRdb keeps only in-frame clonotypes and omits some of them. Of 120,000 or so clones listed, 74% were seen once; the top ten hold approximately 5.7%. The source material was peripheral blood. The clonotype was recovered from a man in his fifties or sixties with acute or convalescent COVID-19. This sequence joins TRBV2 and TRBJ1-5; 7 bases map to TRBD1. The CDR3 spells CASSNPSGQPDQPQHF. CDR3 nucleotides: TGTGCCAGCAGTAACCCCTCGGGACAGCCTGATCAGCCCCAGCATTTT.